These T cell receptor beta chains were read from a single sample in a study of T cells in Graves' hyperthyroidism and ophthalmopathy. Each CDR3 protein gets one entry after TCRdb re-called the multiplex PCR reads with MiXCR. The data contain under 400,000 distinct CDR3 sequences, roughly 25% of them singletons. Sequences were obtained from blood. Receptors originate from a man aged 50-59 years with Graves' hyperthyroidism. Each CDR3 is given without its conserved first and last residue. The order of the fields is V gene, J gene, CDR3 length, clone size, CDR3 protein. Not every row has a clone size; where given, it reads once, few, many or a size class.

V gene: TRBV5-1; J gene: TRBJ2-5; CDR3 length: 15; clone size: few; CDR3 protein: ASISRGTGELGETQY
V gene: TRBV12-3/TRBV12-4; J gene: TRBJ2-7; CDR3 length: 8; clone size: many; CDR3 protein: ASGGIEQY
V gene: TRBV11-2; J gene: TRBJ2-2; CDR3 length: 12; clone size: many; CDR3 protein: ASSLGANTGELF
V gene: TRBV9; J gene: TRBJ2-3; CDR3 length: 12; clone size: -; CDR3 protein: ASSIGTKADTQY
V gene: TRBV9; J gene: TRBJ2-7; CDR3 length: 16; clone size: -; CDR3 protein: ASSVGGGTSGRTYEQY
V gene: TRBV4-1; J gene: TRBJ2-3; CDR3 length: 12; clone size: -; CDR3 protein: ASSQSRGTDTQY
V gene: TRBV7-9; J gene: TRBJ2-1; CDR3 length: 9; clone size: many; CDR3 protein: ASSLSYEQF
V gene: TRBV20-1; J gene: TRBJ2-7; CDR3 length: 11; clone size: few; CDR3 protein: SAHRDRGYEQY
V gene: TRBV6-1; J gene: TRBJ2-2; CDR3 length: 12; clone size: once; CDR3 protein: ATAGTENTGELF
V gene: TRBV5-1; J gene: TRBJ1-3; CDR3 length: 13; clone size: few; CDR3 protein: ASSLEQAAGNTIY
V gene: TRBV28; J gene: TRBJ2-3; CDR3 length: 13; clone size: many; CDR3 protein: ASSLGLAFTDTQY
V gene: TRBV11-2; J gene: TRBJ2-3; CDR3 length: 9; clone size: many; CDR3 protein: ASSSGLTQY
V gene: TRBV12-3/TRBV12-4; J gene: TRBJ2-1; CDR3 length: 18; clone size: -; CDR3 protein: ASSLVLRSLQGNSYNEQF
V gene: TRBV2; J gene: TRBJ2-7; CDR3 length: 12; clone size: many; CDR3 protein: ASSGSGNTYEQY
V gene: TRBV24-1; J gene: TRBJ2-2; CDR3 length: 11; clone size: -; CDR3 protein: AMQAANTGELF
V gene: TRBV19; J gene: TRBJ2-7; CDR3 length: 12; clone size: once; CDR3 protein: ASSPGTRNYEQY
V gene: TRBV5-1; J gene: TRBJ2-3; CDR3 length: 13; clone size: -; CDR3 protein: ASSLDAGRTDTQY
V gene: TRBV6-1; J gene: TRBJ2-3; CDR3 length: 12; clone size: few; CDR3 protein: ASSPSGRSNTQY
V gene: TRBV5-4; J gene: TRBJ2-1; CDR3 length: 10; clone size: -; CDR3 protein: AISGLWDEQF
V gene: TRBV10-3; J gene: TRBJ2-7; CDR3 length: 13; clone size: -; CDR3 protein: AISVGSSLSYEQY
V gene: TRBV6-1; J gene: TRBJ2-1; CDR3 length: 14; clone size: many; CDR3 protein: ASNNRGLAGGNEQF
V gene: TRBV20-1; J gene: TRBJ1-1; CDR3 length: 10; clone size: once; CDR3 protein: SARDQRAVAF
V gene: TRBV19; J gene: TRBJ1-2; CDR3 length: 9; clone size: -; CDR3 protein: ASNFRDGYT
V gene: TRBV12-5; J gene: TRBJ2-1; CDR3 length: 13; clone size: -; CDR3 protein: ASGFAGGPSTGQF
V gene: TRBV6-5; J gene: TRBJ2-7; CDR3 length: 13; clone size: -; CDR3 protein: ASSYPTQGAGEQY
V gene: TRBV20-1; J gene: TRBJ2-1; CDR3 length: 13; clone size: -; CDR3 protein: SARDPAEEENEQF
V gene: TRBV27; J gene: TRBJ1-3; CDR3 length: 14; clone size: -; CDR3 protein: ASSNIGGNSGNTIY
V gene: TRBV19; J gene: TRBJ2-3; CDR3 length: 11; clone size: -; CDR3 protein: ASSIRETDTQY
V gene: TRBV6-5; J gene: TRBJ2-3; CDR3 length: 12; clone size: few; CDR3 protein: ASSYLRTPDTQY
V gene: TRBV7-9; J gene: TRBJ2-3; CDR3 length: 11; clone size: -; CDR3 protein: ASSLVGGDTQY
V gene: TRBV11-2; J gene: TRBJ2-3; CDR3 length: 10; clone size: many; CDR3 protein: ASRQGTDTQY
V gene: TRBV28; J gene: TRBJ1-2; CDR3 length: 11; clone size: few; CDR3 protein: ASSFTVLYGYT
V gene: TRBV2; J gene: TRBJ1-1; CDR3 length: 11; clone size: many; CDR3 protein: ASLGNRGTEAF
V gene: TRBV19; J gene: TRBJ2-2; CDR3 length: 12; clone size: once; CDR3 protein: ASSIDVNTGELF
V gene: TRBV6-1; J gene: TRBJ1-2; CDR3 length: 13; clone size: -; CDR3 protein: ASSPTGTGISGYT
V gene: TRBV19; J gene: TRBJ2-1; CDR3 length: 12; clone size: -; CDR3 protein: ASSIGLRAAEQF
V gene: TRBV7-2; J gene: TRBJ1-1; CDR3 length: 12; clone size: -; CDR3 protein: ASSSRGWDTEAF
V gene: TRBV28; J gene: TRBJ2-7; CDR3 length: 15; clone size: many; CDR3 protein: ASSYSWTGGRSYEQY
V gene: TRBV30; J gene: TRBJ2-7; CDR3 length: 12; clone size: few; CDR3 protein: AWMSGQGAHEQY
V gene: TRBV28; J gene: TRBJ2-7; CDR3 length: 13; clone size: few; CDR3 protein: ASSEPGQGNNEQY
V gene: TRBV5-1; J gene: TRBJ2-3; CDR3 length: 16; clone size: -; CDR3 protein: ASSLDLAGGMVVDTQY
V gene: TRBV18; J gene: TRBJ2-3; CDR3 length: 9; clone size: -; CDR3 protein: ASSPSNTQY
V gene: TRBV19; J gene: TRBJ1-1; CDR3 length: 12; clone size: -; CDR3 protein: ASRKTGMNTEAF
V gene: TRBV5-1; J gene: TRBJ2-7; CDR3 length: 14; clone size: -; CDR3 protein: ASSLVPGTSSYEQY
V gene: TRBV7-9; J gene: TRBJ1-1; CDR3 length: 11; clone size: -; CDR3 protein: ASSFAQNTEAF
V gene: TRBV29-1; J gene: TRBJ2-1; CDR3 length: 12; clone size: -; CDR3 protein: SVDVLASYNGQF
V gene: TRBV5-5; J gene: TRBJ1-1; CDR3 length: 12; clone size: many; CDR3 protein: ASSYTGVNTEAF
V gene: TRBV7-9; J gene: TRBJ2-7; CDR3 length: 10; clone size: many; CDR3 protein: ASRNNRFEQY
V gene: TRBV3-1; J gene: TRBJ2-1; CDR3 length: 14; clone size: few; CDR3 protein: ASSPLTSGSYSEQF